This T cell receptor beta chain was observed in a study of cytomegalovirus exposure and HLA in healthy donors. About the study: The 90 to 150 validation repertoires matched the roughly 630 first-cohort repertoires in platform, a later analysis reported. Study-wide results and caveats: First-cohort TCR clusters were later found to tend to co-occur in the 120 or so validation repertoires. Specific recognition of CMV antigens was confirmed in vitro for a few chains (all CMV-associated). The study put some 150 TCR beta chains on its list as cytomegalovirus-associated.

As concerns this clone: What it recognizes is unknown.

Method: immunoSEQ multiplex PCR; TCRdb's copy keeps in-frame clones and lacks some. Of around 60,000 clones detected, about 94% appear once; the ten largest clones hold about 4.3%. V lost 5 bases and J 4 bases, leaving 20 bases between the germline ends. The germline CDR1 and CDR2 sequences are SGHDT and YYEEEE. This CDR3 comprises 16 residues. This chain uses TRBV5-6 with TRBJ2-3, with TRBD1 as a possible D gene (6 bases). What was sequenced was PBMCs. The TCR originated in a man younger than 35 in good health and CMV-seropositive. The CDR3 sequence is CASSPLGAAVPDTQYF. The CDR3 DNA is TGTGCCAGCAGTCCGTTGGGGGCGGCCGTCCCAGATACGCAGTATTTT.